Listed below are T cell receptor beta chains from one sample, sequenced in a study of blood T cells in healthy people across ages. TCRdb independently ran MiXCR on the 5' RACE reads; one entry per CDR3 protein. Of about 970,000 distinct CDR3 sequences in the sample, roughly half were seen once. The source material was blood. Every receptor here comes from a woman aged 55-70 years in good health. Both conserved end residues are part of each CDR3. The order of the fields is D gene, V gene, J gene, clone size, CDR3 DNA, CDR3 protein. A D gene is named only where the DNA matches it firmly. Size tells how often a clone was seen (once, few, many) or the class of an expanded clone, and some rows leave it out.

>NA|TRBV27|TRBJ1-2|many
TGTGCCAGCAGTTACCATCCAGAGAACTATGGCTACACCTTC
CASSYHPENYGYTF
>TRBD2|TRBV12-3/TRBV12-4|TRBJ2-1|NA
TGTGCCAGCAGTTTATTCGGCGGGAGTACCTACAATGAGCAGTTCTTC
CASSLFGGSTYNEQFF
>NA|TRBV6-1|TRBJ1-4|NA
TGTGCCAGCAGTGAATTATCGGGAGGGAATGAAAAACTGTTTTTT
CASSELSGGNEKLFF
>NA|TRBV30|TRBJ2-7|few
TGTGCCTCGGGAAAGGGGAGCTCCTACGAGCAGTACTTC
CASGKGSSYEQYF
>TRBD2|TRBV4-2|TRBJ2-1|NA
TGTGCCAGCAGCCTAAAGCGGGAGGGCCCCGATGAGCAGTTCTTC
CASSLKREGPDEQFF
>NA|TRBV5-6|TRBJ2-5|NA
TGTGCCAGCAGCTTGGGTTCTGGGGAAGAGACCCAGTACTTC
CASSLGSGEETQYF
>NA|TRBV7-2|TRBJ2-1|NA
TGTGCCAGCACCCAGGGGACTGATCTGGGCAATGAGCAGTTCTTC
CASTQGTDLGNEQFF
>NA|TRBV2|TRBJ2-7|few
TGTGCCAGCAGTGCCGGGGTAGGGTCGCCCTACGAGCAGTACTTC
CASSAGVGSPYEQYF
>NA|TRBV11-2|TRBJ2-3|NA
TGTGCCAGCAGCTTGGCCAAGGGTAGCGGAGATACGCAGTATTTT
CASSLAKGSGDTQYF
>NA|TRBV6-6|TRBJ1-2|few
TGTGCCAGCAGCCCCTACTATGGCTACACCTTC
CASSPYYGYTF
>NA|TRBV29-1|TRBJ1-2|few
TGCAGCGTTGAAGATATGCGGCGGGGCTATGGCTACACCTTC
CSVEDMRRGYGYTF
>NA|TRBV12-3/TRBV12-4|TRBJ2-2|NA
TGTGCCAGCAGTCCCTGGCGGGGTGTCACCGGGGAGCTGTTTTTT
CASSPWRGVTGELFF
>TRBD2|TRBV28|TRBJ2-5|once
TGTGCCAGCAGCCGGCGGGACTGGGCGGGAGTTGAGACCCAGTACTTC
CASSRRDWAGVETQYF
>NA|TRBV5-1|TRBJ2-5|NA
TGCGCCAGCAGCGGCGGGACAGTGAGCCAAGAGACCCAGTACTTC
CASSGGTVSQETQYF
>TRBD2|TRBV20-1|TRBJ2-4|NA
TGCAGTGCTGCCCAGACGGGAGGAGTCGACATTCAGTACTTC
CSAAQTGGVDIQYF
>NA|TRBV7-2|TRBJ1-6|NA
TGTGCCAGCAGCCGAGATGGGAACTATAATTCACCCCTCCACTTT
CASSRDGNYNSPLHF
>NA|TRBV5-1|TRBJ2-3|NA
TGCGCCAGCAGCTTGGTGGCGACCACAGATACGCAGTATTTT
CASSLVATTDTQYF
>NA|TRBV10-3|TRBJ2-5|few
TGTGCCATCAGGGGGGTTGGTGAGACCCAGTACTTC
CAIRGVGETQYF
>TRBD2|TRBV6-5|TRBJ2-1|NA
TGTGCCAGCAGTCCTCCGGGACTAGCAACTGAGCAGTTCTTC
CASSPPGLATEQFF
>NA|TRBV27|TRBJ1-5|NA
TGTGCCAGCAGCACAGGGCAAAGGAATCAGCCCCAGCATTTT
CASSTGQRNQPQHF
>NA|TRBV10-3|TRBJ1-5|few
TGTGCCATCAGTGACATGGAGGGGGTTGGAAATCAGCCCCAGCATTTT
CAISDMEGVGNQPQHF
>NA|TRBV4-1|TRBJ2-4|few
TGCGCCAGCAGCCAGGATGAGACGGGAGTCCGGCAGTACTTC
CASSQDETGVRQYF
>NA|TRBV20-1|TRBJ2-7|NA
TGCAGTGCTAGTCAACCGTCGGAAATTTCCTACGAGCAGTACTTC
CSASQPSEISYEQYF
>TRBD1|TRBV5-1|TRBJ2-1|NA
TGCGCCAGCGTTGCGGACAGGGGGACAGGCAATGAGCAGTTCTTC
CASVADRGTGNEQFF
>TRBD1|TRBV3-1|TRBJ1-2|NA
TGTGCCAGCAGCCAACTCGGAGGGGGCCGGGTCGAAAGCTACACCTTC
CASSQLGGGRVESYTF
>NA|TRBV7-2|TRBJ2-4|NA
TGTGCCAGCAGCCCGAACGGCTGGGTAACCAAAAACATTCAGTACTTC
CASSPNGWVTKNIQYF
>TRBD1|TRBV3-1|TRBJ1-2|many
TGTGCCAGCAGCCAGGGCCGCCGGGACAGCTATGGCTACACCTTC
CASSQGRRDSYGYTF
>TRBD1|TRBV5-5|TRBJ1-1|NA
TGTGCCAGCAGCTTGGCCCCGCAGGGGGCAAGGACTGAAGCTTTCTTT
CASSLAPQGARTEAFF
>NA|TRBV6-6|TRBJ2-6|NA
TGTGCCAGCAGTCCCCGGGCCGCCTCTGGGGCCAACGTCCTGACTTTC
CASSPRAASGANVLTF
>NA|TRBV2|TRBJ2-1|NA
TGTGCCAGCAGTGTGGGGGGGGCCTTAATCAATGAGCAGTTCTTC
CASSVGGALINEQFF
>NA|TRBV28|TRBJ1-2|NA
TGTGCCAGCAGTCCCCCAGGCGGGGGCTACACCTTC
CASSPPGGGYTF
>NA|TRBV12-3/TRBV12-4|TRBJ1-4|NA
TGTGCCAGCAGGAAACATGGGGACCATGAAAAACTGTTTTTT
CASRKHGDHEKLFF
>NA|TRBV12-3/TRBV12-4|TRBJ2-3|NA
TGTGCCAGCAGTTCCCAGGGGGGGGGAGCAGATACGCAGTATTTT
CASSSQGGGADTQYF
>NA|TRBV3-1|TRBJ2-7|once
TGTGCCAGCAGCAGATCTGAGGGGAGCTACGAGCAGTACTTC
CASSRSEGSYEQYF
>NA|TRBV6-6|TRBJ1-4|NA
TGTGCCAGCAGTCTTCGGGGGGGGCAAGATGAAAAACTGTTTTTT
CASSLRGGQDEKLFF
>NA|TRBV20-1|TRBJ1-2|NA
TGCAGTGCTAGAGATAACAATGCCTATGGCTACACCTTC
CSARDNNAYGYTF
>NA|TRBV11-3|TRBJ2-7|NA
TGTGCCAGCAGCCACCCGTCGGGAGCAGAATCCTACGAGCAGTACTTC
CASSHPSGAESYEQYF